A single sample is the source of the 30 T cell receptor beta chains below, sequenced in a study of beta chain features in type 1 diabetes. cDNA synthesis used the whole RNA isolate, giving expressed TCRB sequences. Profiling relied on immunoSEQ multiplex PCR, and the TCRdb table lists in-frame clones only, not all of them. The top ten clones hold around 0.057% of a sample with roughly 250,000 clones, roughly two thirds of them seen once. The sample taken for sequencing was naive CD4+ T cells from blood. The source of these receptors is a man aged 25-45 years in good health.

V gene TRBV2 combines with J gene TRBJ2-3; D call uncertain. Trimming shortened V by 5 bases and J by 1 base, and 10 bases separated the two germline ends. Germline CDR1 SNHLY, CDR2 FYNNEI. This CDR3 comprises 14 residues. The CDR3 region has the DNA TGTGCCAGCAGTCCTTGGTCGCGCACAGATACGCAGTATTTT. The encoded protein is CASSPWSRTDTQYF.

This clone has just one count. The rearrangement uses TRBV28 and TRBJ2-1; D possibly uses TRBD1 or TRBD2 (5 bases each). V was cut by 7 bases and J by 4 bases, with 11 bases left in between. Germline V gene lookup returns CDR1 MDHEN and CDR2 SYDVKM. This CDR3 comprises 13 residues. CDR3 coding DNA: TGTGCCAGCAATTCGGGACGGTACAATGAGCAGTTCTTC. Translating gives CASNSGRYNEQFF.

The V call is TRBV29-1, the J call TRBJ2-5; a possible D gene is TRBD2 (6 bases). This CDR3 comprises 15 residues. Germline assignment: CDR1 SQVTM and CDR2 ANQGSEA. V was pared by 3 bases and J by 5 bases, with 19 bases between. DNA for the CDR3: TGCAGCGTTGAGGGTCGGCGGAGAGGAGGGGAGACCCAGTACTTC. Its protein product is CSVEGRRRGGETQYF.

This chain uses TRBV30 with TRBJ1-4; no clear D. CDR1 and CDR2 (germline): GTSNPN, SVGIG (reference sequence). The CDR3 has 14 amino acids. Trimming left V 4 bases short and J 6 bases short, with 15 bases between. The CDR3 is CAWTPGPGDEKLFF. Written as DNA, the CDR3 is TGTGCCTGGACCCCAGGACCAGGCGATGAAAAACTGTTTTTT.

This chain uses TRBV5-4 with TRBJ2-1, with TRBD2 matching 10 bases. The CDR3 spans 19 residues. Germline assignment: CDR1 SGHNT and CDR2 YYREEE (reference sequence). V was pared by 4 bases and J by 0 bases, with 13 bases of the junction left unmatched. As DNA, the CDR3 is TGTGCCAGCAGCCAACTAGCGGGGACAATCCAGAGCTCCTACAATGAGCAGTTCTTC. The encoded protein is CASSQLAGTIQSSYNEQFF. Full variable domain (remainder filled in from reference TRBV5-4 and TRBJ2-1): ETGVTQSPTHLIKTRGQQVTLRCSSQSGHNTVSWYQQALGQGPQFIFQYYREEENGRGNFPPRFSGLQFPNYSSELNVNALELDDSALYLCASSQLAGTIQSSYNEQFFGPGTRLTVL.

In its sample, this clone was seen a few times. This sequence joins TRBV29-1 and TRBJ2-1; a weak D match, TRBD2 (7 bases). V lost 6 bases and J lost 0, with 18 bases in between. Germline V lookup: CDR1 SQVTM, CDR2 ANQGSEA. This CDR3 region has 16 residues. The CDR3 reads CSVRGGRTNSYNEQFF. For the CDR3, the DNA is TGCAGCGTGAGGGGGGGCAGGACCAACTCCTACAATGAGCAGTTCTTC.

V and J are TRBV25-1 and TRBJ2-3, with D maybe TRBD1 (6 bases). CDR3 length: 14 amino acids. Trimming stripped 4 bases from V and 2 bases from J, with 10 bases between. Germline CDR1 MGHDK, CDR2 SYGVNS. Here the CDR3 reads CASSAYRDTDTQYF. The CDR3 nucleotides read TGTGCCAGCAGTGCCTACAGGGACACAGATACGCAGTATTTT.

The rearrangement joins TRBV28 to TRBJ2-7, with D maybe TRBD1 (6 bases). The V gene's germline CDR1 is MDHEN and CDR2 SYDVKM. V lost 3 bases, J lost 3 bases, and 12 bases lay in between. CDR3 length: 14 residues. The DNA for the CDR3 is TGTGCCAGCAGTTTGGATCAGGGGATCTACGAGCAGTACTTC. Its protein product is CASSLDQGIYEQYF.

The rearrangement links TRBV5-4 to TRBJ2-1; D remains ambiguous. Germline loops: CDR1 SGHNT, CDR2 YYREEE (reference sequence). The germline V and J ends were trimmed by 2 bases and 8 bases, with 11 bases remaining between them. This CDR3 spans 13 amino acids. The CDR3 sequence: CASSFRPKYEQFF. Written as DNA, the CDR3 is TGTGCCAGCAGCTTCCGACCAAAATATGAGCAGTTCTTC.

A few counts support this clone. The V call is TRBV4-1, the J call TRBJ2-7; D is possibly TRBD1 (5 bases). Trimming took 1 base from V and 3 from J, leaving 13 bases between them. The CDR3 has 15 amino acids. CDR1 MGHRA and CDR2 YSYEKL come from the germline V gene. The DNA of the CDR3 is TGCGCCAGCAGCCAAGCCGGATCCAGGGACTACGAGCAGTACTTC. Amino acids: CASSQAGSRDYEQYF.

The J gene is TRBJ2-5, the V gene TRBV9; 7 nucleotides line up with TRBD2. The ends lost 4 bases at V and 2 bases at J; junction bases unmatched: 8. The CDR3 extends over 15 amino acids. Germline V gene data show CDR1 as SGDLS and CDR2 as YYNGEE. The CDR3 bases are TGTGCCAGCAGCCCGCGGGAGTCTGGTCAAGAGACCCAGTACTTC. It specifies CASSPRESGQETQYF.

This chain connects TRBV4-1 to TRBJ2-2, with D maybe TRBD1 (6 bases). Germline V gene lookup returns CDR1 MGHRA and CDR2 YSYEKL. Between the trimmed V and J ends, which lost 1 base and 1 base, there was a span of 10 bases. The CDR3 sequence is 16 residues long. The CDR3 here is CASSQVIRGNTGELFF. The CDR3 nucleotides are TGCGCCAGCAGCCAAGTGATCAGGGGGAACACCGGGGAGCTGTTTTTT.

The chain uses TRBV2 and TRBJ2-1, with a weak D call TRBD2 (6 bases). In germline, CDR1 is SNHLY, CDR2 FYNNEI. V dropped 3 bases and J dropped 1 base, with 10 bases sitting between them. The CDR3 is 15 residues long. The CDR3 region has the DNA TGTGCCAGCAGTGATAGTCTAGCGTCCTACAATGAGCAGTTCTTC. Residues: CASSDSLASYNEQFF. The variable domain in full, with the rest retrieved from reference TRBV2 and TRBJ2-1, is EPEVTQTPSHQVTQMGQEVILRCVPISNHLYFYWYRQILGQKVEFLVSFYNNEISEKSEIFDDQFSVERPDGSNFTLKIRSTKLEDSAMYFCASSDSLASYNEQFFGPGTRLTVL.

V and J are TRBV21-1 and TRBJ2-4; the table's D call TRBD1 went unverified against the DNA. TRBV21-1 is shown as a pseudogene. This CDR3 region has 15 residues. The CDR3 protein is CASSKYSLAKNIQYF. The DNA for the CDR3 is TGTGCCAGCAGCAAATACAGCTTAGCCAAAAACATTCAGTACTTC.

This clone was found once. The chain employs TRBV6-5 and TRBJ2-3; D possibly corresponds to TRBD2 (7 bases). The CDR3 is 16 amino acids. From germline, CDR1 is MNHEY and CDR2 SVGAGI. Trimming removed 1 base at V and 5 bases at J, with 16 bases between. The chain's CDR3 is CASSYFTGPSGDTQYF. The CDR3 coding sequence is TGTGCCAGCAGTTACTTTACAGGGCCTAGCGGAGATACGCAGTATTTT.

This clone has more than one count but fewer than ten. This chain's CDR3 is CSAPGQIRDNEQFF. In nucleotides, the CDR3 is TGCAGCGCCCCGGGACAGATCAGGGACAATGAGCAGTTCTTC. The V call is TRBV29-1, the J call TRBJ2-1, with 7 positions matching TRBD1. The CDR3 is 14 amino acids. The J segment lost 5 bases and the V segment lost 7 bases, leaving 11 bases of the junction unmatched. The germline V gene encodes CDR1 SQVTM and CDR2 ANQGSEA.

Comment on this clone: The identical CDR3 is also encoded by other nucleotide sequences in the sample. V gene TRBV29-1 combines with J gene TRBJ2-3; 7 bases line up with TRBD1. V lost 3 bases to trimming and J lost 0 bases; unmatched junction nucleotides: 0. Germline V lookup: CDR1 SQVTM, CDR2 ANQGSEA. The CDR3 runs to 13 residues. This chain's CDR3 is CSVEGQSTDTQYF. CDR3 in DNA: TGCAGCGTTGAGGGACAGAGCACAGATACGCAGTATTTT.

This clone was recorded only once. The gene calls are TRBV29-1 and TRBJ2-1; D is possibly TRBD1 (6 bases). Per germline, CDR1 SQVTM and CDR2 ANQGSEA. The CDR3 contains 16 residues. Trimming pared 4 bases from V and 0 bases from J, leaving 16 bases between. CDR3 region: CSVVREWGLSYNEQFF. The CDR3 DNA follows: TGCAGCGTTGTGAGAGAATGGGGGCTCTCCTACAATGAGCAGTTCTTC.

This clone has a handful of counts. CDR3 residues: CAWSLGLAVQETQYF. Written as DNA, the CDR3 is TGTGCCTGGAGTTTGGGACTAGCGGTTCAAGAGACCCAGTACTTC. The V call is TRBV30, the J call TRBJ2-5, with 11 bases aligning to TRBD2. The V gene's germline CDR1 is GTSNPN and CDR2 SVGIG (reference sequence). Unmatched junction bases numbered 4, after V lost 2 bases and J lost 2 bases. The CDR3 is 15 amino acids.

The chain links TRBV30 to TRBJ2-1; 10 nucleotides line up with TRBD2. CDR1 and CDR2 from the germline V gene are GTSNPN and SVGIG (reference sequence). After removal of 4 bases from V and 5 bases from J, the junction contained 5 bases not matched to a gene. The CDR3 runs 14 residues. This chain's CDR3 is CAWTRLAGHNEQFF. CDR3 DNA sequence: TGTGCCTGGACCCGACTAGCGGGCCACAATGAGCAGTTCTTC.

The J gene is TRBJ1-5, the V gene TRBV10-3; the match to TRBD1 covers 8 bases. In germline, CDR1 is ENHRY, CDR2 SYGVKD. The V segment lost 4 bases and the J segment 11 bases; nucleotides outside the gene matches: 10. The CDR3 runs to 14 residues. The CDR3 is CAISGTGTVRAQHF. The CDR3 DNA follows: TGTGCCATCAGTGGGACAGGGACCGTTCGGGCCCAGCATTTT.

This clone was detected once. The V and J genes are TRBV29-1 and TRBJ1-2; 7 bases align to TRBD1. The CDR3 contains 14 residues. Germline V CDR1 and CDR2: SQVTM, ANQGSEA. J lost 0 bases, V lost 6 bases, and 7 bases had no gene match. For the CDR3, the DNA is TGCAGCGTAGAGACAGGGCTCACTAACTATGGCTACACCTTC. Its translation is CSVETGLTNYGYTF.

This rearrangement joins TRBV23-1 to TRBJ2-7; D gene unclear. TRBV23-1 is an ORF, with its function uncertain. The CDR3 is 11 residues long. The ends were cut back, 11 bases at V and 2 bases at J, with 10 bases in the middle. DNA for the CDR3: TGCGCCGGTAAAGGTCCCTACGAGCAGTACTTC. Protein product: CAGKGPYEQYF.

The CDR3 is CAWGRVNYGYTF. CDR3 bases: TGTGCCTGGGGCAGGGTTAACTATGGCTACACCTTC. The chain couples TRBV30 to TRBJ1-2, with D possibly TRBD1 on 5 matching bases. The V and J ends lost 5 bases and 1 base respectively, with 8 bases between them. This CDR3 comprises 12 residues. CDR1 is GTSNPN and CDR2 is SVGIG in the germline V gene (reference sequence).

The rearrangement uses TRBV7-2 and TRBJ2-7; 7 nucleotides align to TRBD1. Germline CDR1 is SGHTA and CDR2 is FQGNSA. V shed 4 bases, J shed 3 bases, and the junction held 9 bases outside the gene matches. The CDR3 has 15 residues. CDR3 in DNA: TGTGCCAGCAGCTCCGCACCGGGACAGATCTACGAGCAGTACTTC. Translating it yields CASSSAPGQIYEQYF.

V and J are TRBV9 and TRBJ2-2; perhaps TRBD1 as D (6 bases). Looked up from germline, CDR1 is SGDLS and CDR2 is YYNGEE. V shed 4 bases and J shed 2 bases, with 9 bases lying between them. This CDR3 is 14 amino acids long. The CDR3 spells CASSSGHNTGELFF. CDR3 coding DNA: TGTGCCAGCAGCTCGGGACACAACACCGGGGAGCTGTTTTTT.

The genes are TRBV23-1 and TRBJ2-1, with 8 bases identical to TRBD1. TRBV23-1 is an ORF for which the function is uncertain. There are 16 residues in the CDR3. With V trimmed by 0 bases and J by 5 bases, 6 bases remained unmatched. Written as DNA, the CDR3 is TGCGCCAGCAGTCAATCCAGCCAGGGGGCGGACAATGAGCAGTTCTTC. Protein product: CASSQSSQGADNEQFF.

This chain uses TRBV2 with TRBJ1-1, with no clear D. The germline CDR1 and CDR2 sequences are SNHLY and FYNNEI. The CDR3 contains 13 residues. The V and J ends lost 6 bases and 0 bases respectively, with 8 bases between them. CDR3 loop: CASRSEMNTEAFF. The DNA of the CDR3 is TGTGCCAGCAGGTCGGAGATGAACACTGAAGCTTTCTTT. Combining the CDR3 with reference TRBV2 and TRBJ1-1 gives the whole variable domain EPEVTQTPSHQVTQMGQEVILRCVPISNHLYFYWYRQILGQKVEFLVSFYNNEISEKSEIFDDQFSVERPDGSNFTLKIRSTKLEDSAMYFCASRSEMNTEAFFGQGTRLTVV.

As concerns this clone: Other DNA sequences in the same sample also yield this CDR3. The CDR3 region is CASSLGGRETQYF. The CDR3 DNA is TGTGCCAGCAGCTTAGGTGGTCGCGAGACCCAGTACTTC. The chain is built from TRBV7-2 and TRBJ2-5; D is undetermined. Germline values: CDR1 SGHTA, CDR2 FQGNSA. Between the trimmed V and J ends, which lost 1 base and 5 bases, there was a span of 8 bases. The CDR3 has 13 residues. Full variable domain (remainder filled in from reference TRBV7-2 and TRBJ2-5): GAGVSQSPSNKVTEKGKDVELRCDPISGHTALYWYRQSLGQGLEFLIYFQGNSAPDKSGLPSDRFSAERTGGSVSTLTIQRTQQEDSAVYLCASSLGGRETQYFGPGTRLLVL.

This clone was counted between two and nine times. In DNA form, the CDR3 reads TGTGCCAGCAGCCAAGCCCATACGCAGTATTTT. Its protein is CASSQAHTQYF. The chain recombines TRBV14 with TRBJ2-3; D is unclear. CDR3 length equals 11 residues. Looked up from germline, CDR1 is SGHDN and CDR2 is FVKESK. Trimming stripped 1 base from V and 7 bases from J, with 3 bases between.